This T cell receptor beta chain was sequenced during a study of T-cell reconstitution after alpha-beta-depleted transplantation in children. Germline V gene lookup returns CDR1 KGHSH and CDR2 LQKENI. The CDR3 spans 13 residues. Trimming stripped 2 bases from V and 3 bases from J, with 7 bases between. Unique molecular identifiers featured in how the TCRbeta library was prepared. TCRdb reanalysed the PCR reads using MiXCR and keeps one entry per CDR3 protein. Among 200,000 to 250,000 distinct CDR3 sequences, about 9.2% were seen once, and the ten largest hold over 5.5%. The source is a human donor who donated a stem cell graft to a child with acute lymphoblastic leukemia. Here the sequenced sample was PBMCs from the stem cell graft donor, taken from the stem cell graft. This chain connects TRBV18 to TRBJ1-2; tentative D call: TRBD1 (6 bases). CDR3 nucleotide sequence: TGTGCCAGCTCACCATACAGGGACTATGGCTACACCTTC. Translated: CASSPYRDYGYTF.